This is a list of T cell receptor beta chains from one sample in a study of shared clonotypes between healthy human individuals. Method: immunoSEQ multiplex PCR; TCRdb's copy keeps in-frame clones and lacks some. This table holds approximately 1.5 million clones, around 98% found once. Sequenced: naive CD4+ T cells sorted from blood. The origin of the receptors is a man in his thirties or forties in good health. The CDR3 runs from the conserved cysteine through the conserved F or W. Clone size appears in some rows only: once, few, many, or a class for an expanded clone.

CDR3 length | J gene | V gene | clone size | CDR3 protein
13 | TRBJ2-7 | TRBV2 | NA | CASSLTFSYEQYF
12 | TRBJ2-2 | TRBV18 | NA | CASSRGTGELFF
15 | TRBJ1-4 | TRBV10-3 | NA | CATSGLLVGGEKLFF
13 | TRBJ1-5 | TRBV2 | once | CASMRQGGQPQHF
12 | TRBJ1-5 | TRBV7-9 | NA | CASSFVGQPQHF
14 | TRBJ2-3 | TRBV7-2 | NA | CASSFIRGADTQYF
12 | TRBJ2-7 | TRBV2 | NA | CASRPDPDEQYF
16 | TRBJ2-2 | TRBV5-4 | once | CASSWGLAGVTGELFF
14 | TRBJ2-1 | TRBV6-6 | NA | CASSPPGLVIEQFF
15 | TRBJ2-2 | TRBV5-1 | NA | CASSWDTENTGELFF
15 | TRBJ1-1 | TRBV19 | NA | CASRRYRGQNTEAFF
18 | TRBJ2-1 | TRBV5-1 | NA | CASSFYISRQRTNNEQFF
14 | TRBJ1-2 | TRBV21-1 | NA | CAIPTGTSGYGYTF
14 | TRBJ2-7 | TRBV2 | once | CASKIAGVPYEQYF
13 | TRBJ1-1 | TRBV28 | NA | CASSPGGSSEAFF
13 | TRBJ2-4 | TRBV7-2 | NA | CASGGGPGNIQYF
14 | TRBJ2-1 | TRBV15 | NA | CATSRRSGGDEQFF
17 | TRBJ1-1 | TRBV9 | once | CASSPLPRGWRATEAFF
14 | TRBJ2-3 | TRBV5-1 | NA | CASSYSGTWDTQYF
15 | TRBJ2-1 | TRBV29-1 | NA | CSVVPGLATRPEQFF
15 | TRBJ2-2 | TRBV28 | once | CASSSLAGGTGELFF
16 | TRBJ2-1 | TRBV9 | NA | CASSARGTSDYNEQFF
16 | TRBJ1-3 | TRBV4-3 | once | CASSQDIGPSGNTIYF
17 | TRBJ2-2 | TRBV5-4 | NA | CASSARRDRSFTGELFF
15 | TRBJ1-5 | TRBV6-1 | NA | CASSEGQGRYQPQHF
14 | TRBJ1-1 | TRBV7-2 | NA | CASSLVGQGTEAFF
16 | TRBJ2-7 | TRBV9 | once | CASSPGGLPSLYEQYF
17 | TRBJ2-7 | TRBV7-8 | NA | CASSLVTRLAGALEQYF
16 | TRBJ1-4 | TRBV5-6 | NA | CASSLVAAATNEKLFF
13 | TRBJ2-7 | TRBV6-1 | NA | CASSEGLTYEQYF
13 | TRBJ1-2 | TRBV29-1 | NA | CSLSAGEGYGYTF
15 | TRBJ2-7 | TRBV25-1 | NA | CASTSSLGGSYEQYF
15 | TRBJ2-1 | TRBV10-1 | NA | CASSAGTSGSFEQFF
16 | TRBJ2-4 | TRBV5-4 | NA | CASSRGQILAKNIQYF
15 | TRBJ2-1 | TRBV21-1 | NA | CASSKRAGAYNEQFF